Sequencing of this TCR beta chain was carried out in a study of blood T cell repertoires in COVID-19 (dated by TCRdb to 2020 to 2022). About the study as a whole: The collaborator samples originated in the United States, Italy and Spain and spanned the acute and convalescent phases of COVID-19. The material from the prospective study consisted of cDNA or gDNA derived from T cells, B-cell-depleted T cells, or PBMCs. Deeply sampled blood TCRbeta repertoires from subjects exposed to, actively infected with, or recovered from COVID-19 were included in the dataset. A freely available public database, intended as a resource for researchers studying the immune response to SARS-CoV-2, is where the repertoires were released. The samples were drawn from two sources: the first 160 participants of the ongoing ImmuneRACE study, and about 1,300 subjects contributed by 6 global collaborators. Sample metadata almost always included a de-identified subject ID, COVID-19 status, age in years and sex. HLA class I and class II types, where available, came from metadata supplied by the sample provider rather than from assay-based typing. The paper's findings and limits, for the study overall: The quantity of clinical and demographic metadata differed by source and by participant and was supplied without curation.

Participants in the prospective study were aged about 18 to 100 years, lived in 20 to 25 United States geographic areas, and enrolled through a virtual design. Cohort assignment in the prospective study relied on participant-reported clinical history from a screening survey and a study questionnaire. For ImmuneRACE Cohort 3, a participant was defined as recovered based on two consecutive negative NP/OP PCR tests, clearance by a healthcare professional, or resolution of symptoms. Each participant in the prospective study had whole blood, serum and a nasopharyngeal or oropharyngeal swab collected by mobile phlebotomists. Additional blood draws and questionnaires over a 2-month period could optionally be provided by prospective study participants. Blood samples from the prospective study were shipped frozen or at room temperature prior to DNA extraction. Of note for this clone: Its target antigen remains unknown. No quality values exist for individual bases; no much larger clone is one base distant.

Reading from cysteine to phenylalanine, the CDR3 counts 18 amino acids. This entry keeps only the CDR3 DNA: 54 bases, framed from base 1. Trimming costs V 5 bases and J 0 bases, and their ends lie 17 bases apart. CDR1 is given as WSHSY and CDR2 as SAAADI, both from the germline V gene. TCRbeta CDR3 regions were amplified from genomic DNA by means of the immunoSEQ Assay, a bias-controlled multiplex PCR. Per the source publication's procedure: Within the assay, amplification of reference gene primers was used to estimate how many nucleated cells each sample contained. To quantify the absolute abundance of each unique TCRbeta CDR3 rearrangement, sequence reads were collapsed and filtered. For each sample, productive Simpson clonality was calculated as the square root of Simpson's diversity index across productive rearrangements. TCRdb's version of the immuneACCESS table is confined to in-frame rearrangements and falls short of the full clone set. An unresolved V gene accounts for under half of the shortfall where checked; the remainder is of unknown origin. V, J and clone size reflect that table, while D and trimming were determined from the DNA. Present in this sample are about 480,000 clones, approximately 90% of which were seen just once. The ten largest clones take up less than 2% of the sample.

The sample was PBMCs or T cells enriched from blood (not recorded which). The chain uses TRBV10-2 and TRBJ2-6; perhaps TRBD2 is the D gene, with 6 bases matching. The TCR sequence derives from a woman aged 35 to 49 who had recovered from COVID-19. The CDR3 corresponds to CASSRDSRVASGANVLTF. The DNA sequence is given as TGCGCCAGCAGTCGGGACTCCCGGGTGGCCTCTGGGGCCAACGTCCTGACTTTC.